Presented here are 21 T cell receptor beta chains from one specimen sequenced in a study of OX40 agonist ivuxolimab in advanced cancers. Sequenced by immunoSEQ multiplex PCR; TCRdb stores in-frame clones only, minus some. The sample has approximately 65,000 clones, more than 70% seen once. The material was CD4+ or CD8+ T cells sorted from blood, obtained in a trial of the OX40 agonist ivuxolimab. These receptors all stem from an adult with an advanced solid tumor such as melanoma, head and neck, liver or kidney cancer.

This CDR3 reads CASSIRGANSPLHF. DNA for the CDR3: TGTGCCAGTAGTATCCGGGGGGCAAATTCACCCCTCCACTTT. This chain joins TRBV19 and TRBJ1-6, with a tentative D call TRBD1 (6 bases). V was pared by 3 bases and J by 7 bases, with 10 bases between. Germline V gene sequence: CDR1 LNHDA, CDR2 SQIVND (reference sequence). This CDR3 has 14 residues.

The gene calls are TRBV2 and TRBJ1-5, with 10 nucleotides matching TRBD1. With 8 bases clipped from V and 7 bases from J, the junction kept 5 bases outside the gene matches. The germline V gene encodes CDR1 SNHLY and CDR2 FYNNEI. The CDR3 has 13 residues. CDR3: CASQGTGVQPQHF. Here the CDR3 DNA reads TGTGCCAGCCAAGGGACAGGGGTCCAGCCCCAGCATTTT.

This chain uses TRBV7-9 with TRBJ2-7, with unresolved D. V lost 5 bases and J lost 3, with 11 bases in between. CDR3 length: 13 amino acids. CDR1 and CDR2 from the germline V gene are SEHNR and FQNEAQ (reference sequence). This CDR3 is CASSQDKVYEQYF. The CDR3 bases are TGTGCCAGCAGCCAAGATAAGGTCTACGAGCAGTACTTC.

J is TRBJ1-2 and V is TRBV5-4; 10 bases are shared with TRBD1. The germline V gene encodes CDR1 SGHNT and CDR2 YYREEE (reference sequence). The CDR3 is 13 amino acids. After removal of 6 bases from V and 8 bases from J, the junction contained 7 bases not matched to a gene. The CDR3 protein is CASTPGQGLGYTF. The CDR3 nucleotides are TGTGCCAGCACCCCGGGACAGGGGTTAGGCTACACCTTC. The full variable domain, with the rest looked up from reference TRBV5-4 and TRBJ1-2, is ETGVTQSPTHLIKTRGQQVTLRCSSQSGHNTVSWYQQALGQGPQFIFQYYREEENGRGNFPPRFSGLQFPNYSSELNVNALELDDSALYLCASTPGQGLGYTFGSGTRLTVV.

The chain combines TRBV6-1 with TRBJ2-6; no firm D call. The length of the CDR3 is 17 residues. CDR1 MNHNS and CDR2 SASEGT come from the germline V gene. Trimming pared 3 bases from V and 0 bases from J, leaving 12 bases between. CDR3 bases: TGTGCCAGCAGTGAGTGGACCGACGCCTCTGGGGCCAACGTCCTGACTTTC. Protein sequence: CASSEWTDASGANVLTF.

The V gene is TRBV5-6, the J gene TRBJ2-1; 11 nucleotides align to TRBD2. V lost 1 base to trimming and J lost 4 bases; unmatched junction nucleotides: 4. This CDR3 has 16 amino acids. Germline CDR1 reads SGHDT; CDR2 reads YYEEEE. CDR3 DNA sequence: TGTGCCAGCAGCTTGTCCAGGACTAGCGGGTACAATGAGCAGTTCTTC. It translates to CASSLSRTSGYNEQFF. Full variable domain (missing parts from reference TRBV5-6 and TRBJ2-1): DAGVTQSPTHLIKTRGQQVTLRCSPKSGHDTVSWYQQALGQGPQFIFQYYEEEERQRGNFPDRFSGHQFPNYSSELNVNALLLGDSALYLCASSLSRTSGYNEQFFGPGTRLTVL.

This CDR3 reads CASSLGATGYTF. CDR3 sequence (DNA): TGCGCCAGCAGCTTGGGAGCGACAGGCTACACCTTC. V usage is TRBV5-1 and J usage is TRBJ1-2; D remains unclear. V gave up 0 bases and J gave up 8 bases, with 8 bases separating them. Germline CDR1 SGHRS, CDR2 YFSETQ. This CDR3 is 12 amino acids long.

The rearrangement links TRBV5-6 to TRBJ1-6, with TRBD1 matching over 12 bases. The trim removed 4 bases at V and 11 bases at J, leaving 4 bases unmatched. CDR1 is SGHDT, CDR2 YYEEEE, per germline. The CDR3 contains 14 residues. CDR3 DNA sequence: TGTGCCAGCAGCATGGGACAGGGGGCACCACCCCTCCACTTT. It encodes CASSMGQGAPPLHF.

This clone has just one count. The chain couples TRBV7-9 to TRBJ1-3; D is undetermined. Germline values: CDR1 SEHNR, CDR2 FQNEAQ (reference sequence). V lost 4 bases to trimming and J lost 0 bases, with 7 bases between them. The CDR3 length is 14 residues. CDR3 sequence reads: CASSSVGSGNTIYF. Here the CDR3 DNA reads TGTGCCAGCAGCTCAGTGGGCTCTGGAAACACCATATATTTT.

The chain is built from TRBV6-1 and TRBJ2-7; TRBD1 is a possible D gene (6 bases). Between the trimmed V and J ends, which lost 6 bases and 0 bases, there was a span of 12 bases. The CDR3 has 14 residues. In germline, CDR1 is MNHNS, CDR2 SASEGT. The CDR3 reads CASRETGSSYEQYF. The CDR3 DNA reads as TGTGCCAGCAGAGAAACAGGGAGCTCCTACGAGCAGTACTTC.

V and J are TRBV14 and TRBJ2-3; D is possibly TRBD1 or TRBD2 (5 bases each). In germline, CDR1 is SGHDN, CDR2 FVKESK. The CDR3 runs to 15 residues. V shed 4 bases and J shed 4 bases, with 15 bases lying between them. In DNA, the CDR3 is TGTGCCAGCAGCCCTGGGACGTTTTCAGCAGATACGCAGTATTTT. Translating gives CASSPGTFSADTQYF.

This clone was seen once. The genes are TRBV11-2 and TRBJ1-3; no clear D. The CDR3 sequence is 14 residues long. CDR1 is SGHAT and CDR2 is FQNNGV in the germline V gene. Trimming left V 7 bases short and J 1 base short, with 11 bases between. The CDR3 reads CASTAKSSGNTIYF. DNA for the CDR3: TGTGCCAGCACCGCTAAAAGTTCTGGAAACACCATATATTTT.

The CDR3 here is CASSERDTSSYEQYF. As DNA, the CDR3 is TGTGCCAGCAGTGAAAGGGACACCAGCTCCTACGAGCAGTACTTC. V is TRBV2 and J is TRBJ2-7; a weak D match, TRBD1 (6 bases). V was trimmed by 2 bases and J by 0 bases, leaving 11 bases between them. There are 15 residues in the CDR3. Germline assignment: CDR1 SNHLY and CDR2 FYNNEI.

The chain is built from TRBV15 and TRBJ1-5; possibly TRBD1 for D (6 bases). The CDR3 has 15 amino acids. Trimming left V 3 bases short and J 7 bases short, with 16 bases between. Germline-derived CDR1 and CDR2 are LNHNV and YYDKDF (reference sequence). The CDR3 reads CATSRGGQSWQPQHF. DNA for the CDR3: TGTGCCACCAGCAGGGGTGGACAGTCTTGGCAGCCCCAGCATTTT.

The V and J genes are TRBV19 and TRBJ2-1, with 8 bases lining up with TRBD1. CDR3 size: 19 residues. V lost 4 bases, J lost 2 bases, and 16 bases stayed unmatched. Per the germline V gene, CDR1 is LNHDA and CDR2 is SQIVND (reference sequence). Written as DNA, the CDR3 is TGTGCCAGTAGTACGACCGGGACAGGTACTTTCGTGGCCTACAATGAGCAGTTCTTC. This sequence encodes CASSTTGTGTFVAYNEQFF.

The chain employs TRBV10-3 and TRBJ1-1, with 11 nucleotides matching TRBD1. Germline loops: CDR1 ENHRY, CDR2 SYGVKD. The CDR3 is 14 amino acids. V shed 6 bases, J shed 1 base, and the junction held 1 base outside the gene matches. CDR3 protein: CAIRGQGGNTEAFF. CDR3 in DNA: TGTGCCATCAGGGGACAGGGGGGGAACACTGAAGCTTTCTTT.

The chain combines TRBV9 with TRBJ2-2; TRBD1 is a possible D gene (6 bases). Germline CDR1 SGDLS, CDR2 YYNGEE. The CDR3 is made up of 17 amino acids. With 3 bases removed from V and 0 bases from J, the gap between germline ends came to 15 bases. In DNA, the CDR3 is TGTGCCAGCAGCGGGGGGACACGACCCGCGAACACCGGGGAGCTGTTTTTT. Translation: CASSGGTRPANTGELFF.

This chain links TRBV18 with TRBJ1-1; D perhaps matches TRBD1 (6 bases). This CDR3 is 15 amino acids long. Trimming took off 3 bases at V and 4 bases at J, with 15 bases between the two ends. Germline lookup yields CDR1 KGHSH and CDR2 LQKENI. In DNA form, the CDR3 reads TGTGCCAGCTCACCCTACAGGGCCCCGGGCACTGAAGCTTTCTTT. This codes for CASSPYRAPGTEAFF.

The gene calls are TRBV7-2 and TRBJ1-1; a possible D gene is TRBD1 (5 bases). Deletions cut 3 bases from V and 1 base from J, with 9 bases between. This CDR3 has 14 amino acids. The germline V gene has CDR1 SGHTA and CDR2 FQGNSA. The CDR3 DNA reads TGTGCCAGCAGCTTCCGACAGAAGAACACTGAAGCTTTCTTT. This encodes CASSFRQKNTEAFF.

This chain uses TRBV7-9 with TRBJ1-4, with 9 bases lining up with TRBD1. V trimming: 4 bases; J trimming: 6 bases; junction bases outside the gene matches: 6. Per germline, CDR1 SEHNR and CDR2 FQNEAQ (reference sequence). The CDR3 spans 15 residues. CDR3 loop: CASSSGQGMYEKLFF. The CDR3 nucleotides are TGTGCCAGCAGCTCAGGACAGGGGATGTATGAAAAACTGTTTTTT.

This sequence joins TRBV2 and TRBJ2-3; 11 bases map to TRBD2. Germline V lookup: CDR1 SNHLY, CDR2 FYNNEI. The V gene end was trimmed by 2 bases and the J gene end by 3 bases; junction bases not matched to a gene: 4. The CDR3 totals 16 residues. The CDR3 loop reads CASSERASGGTDTQYF. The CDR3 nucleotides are TGTGCCAGCAGTGAAAGGGCTAGCGGGGGGACAGATACGCAGTATTTT. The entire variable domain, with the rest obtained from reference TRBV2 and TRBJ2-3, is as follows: EPEVTQTPSHQVTQMGQEVILRCVPISNHLYFYWYRQILGQKVEFLVSFYNNEISEKSEIFDDQFSVERPDGSNFTLKIRSTKLEDSAMYFCASSERASGGTDTQYFGPGTRLTVL.